What follows is one T cell receptor beta chain and its context. No antigen is known for it. In the PCR, 60 Vbeta and 13 Jbeta primers were used. The repertoire was sequenced with immunoSEQ multiplex PCR; TCRdb's copy has only in-frame clones and lacks some. The sample carries about 150,000 clones, approximately 80% recorded once. The data stem from a study of cytomegalovirus exposure and HLA in healthy donors. General study points: HLA alleles were associated with 16,000 or so TCR beta sequences in a later analysis at 0.05 false discovery rate. An analysis that came later showed most CMV-associated TCR beta chains appearing HLA-restricted. Previous analysis showed most TCR beta V segments were productive about 87% or about 30% of the time. It was 150 or so TCR beta chains that were listed as cytomegalovirus-associated.

The CDR3 is made up of 16 amino acids. J lost 3 bases, V lost 0 bases, and 4 bases had no gene match. Germline V lookup: CDR1 SGHVS, CDR2 FQNEAQ. What was sequenced was PBMCs. The TCR originated in a woman between 45 and 60 years old in good health and CMV-seropositive. The chain employs TRBV7-8 and TRBJ2-3; TRBD2 matches at 9 bases. This chain's CDR3 is CASSLAPSGGTDTQYF. CDR3 DNA sequence: TGTGCCAGCAGCTTAGCCCCCAGCGGGGGGACAGATACGCAGTATTTT.